This T cell receptor (beta chain) was sequenced during a study of blood T cell repertoires in COVID-19 (dated by TCRdb to 2018 to 2020). With regard to the full study: Samples covering the acute and convalescent phases of COVID-19 were provided by collaborators in the United States, Italy and Spain. Where available, HLA class I and class II types were obtained from metadata supplied by the sample provider rather than from assay-based typing. Subjects who had been exposed to COVID-19, were actively infected with it, or had recovered from it provided the deeply sampled blood TCRbeta repertoires that made up the dataset. The repertoires were released in a freely available public database meant as a resource for research on the immune response to SARS-CoV-2. The prospective study material was composed of cDNA or gDNA derived from T cells, B-cell-depleted T cells, or PBMCs. Sample metadata almost always included a de-identified subject ID, COVID-19 status, age in years and sex. Samples came from the ongoing ImmuneRACE study (first 160 participants) plus 1,254 subjects from 6 global collaborators.

Overall results and qualifications from the work: Clinical and demographic metadata were provided uncurated, with the amount varying by source and participant.

With regard to this clone: The antigen it binds to is not known. No much larger clone is present one base from it, and per-base qualities are unavailable.

Each collaborating institution followed its own protocols to collect whole blood in K2EDTA tubes. For TCRbeta analysis, collaborators shipped samples as frozen whole blood, isolated PBMCs, or DNA extracted from either of those sample types. Counted from cysteine to phenylalanine, this CDR3 has 16 amino acids. Just the 48-base CDR3 DNA is kept, in frame starting at base 1. V and J are trimmed by 3 bases and 4 bases, and the gene matches miss 8 bases of the junction. CDR1 KGHSH and CDR2 LQKENI were looked up in the germline V gene. The immunoSEQ Assay, a bias-controlled multiplex PCR, was used to amplify TCRbeta CDR3 regions from genomic DNA. On the authors' methods: The number of nucleated cells in each sample was estimated from the amplification of reference gene primers within the assay. To quantify the absolute abundance of each unique TCRbeta CDR3 rearrangement, sequence reads were collapsed and filtered. For each sample, productive Simpson clonality was calculated as the square root of Simpson's diversity index across productive rearrangements. Drawn from immuneACCESS, this table holds only the in-frame rearrangements with V and J called that TCRdb kept. Clones are partly lost; checked studies trace under half to an unresolved V gene and leave the rest unexplained. V, J and clone size derive from that table, while D and trimming were established from the DNA sequence. The sample contains 90,000 to 120,000 clones, about nine tenths of them found a single time. The ten largest clones represent 2.4% of the sample.

The chain couples TRBV18 to TRBJ2-3; 9 junctional bases match TRBD2. The sequenced material came from peripheral blood. The source of this sequence is a human donor in a cohort sampled during active COVID-19. The CDR3 loop reads CASSPPAGGMADTQYF. The DNA sequence is given as TGTGCCAGCTCACCTCCAGCGGGGGGTATGGCAGATACGCAGTATTTT.